This record covers a single TCR beta chain. This sample is drawn from a study of T cell changes during pregnancy in multiple sclerosis. J was trimmed by 5 bases and V by 5 bases; bases with no gene match: 11. CDR3 length equals 16 residues. CDR1 is SGHTA, CDR2 FQGNSA, per germline. Libraries were prepared by immunoSEQ multiplex PCR; TCRdb keeps only in-frame clonotypes and omits some of them. The table includes some 110,000 clones, 85% to 95% detected once. The TCR comes from a female donor with multiple sclerosis, enrolled in a pregnancy study. The input for sequencing was peripheral blood, taken after pregnancy. The rearrangement joins TRBV7-2 to TRBJ2-2, with 7 positions matching TRBD1. The CDR3 DNA is TGTGCCAGCAGCCTAAGACAGGGAGAGGGGACCGGGGAGCTGTTTTTT. Its translation: CASSLRQGEGTGELFF.